These 14 T cell receptor beta chains came from one sample sequenced in a study of beta chain features in type 1 diabetes. Study-wide results and caveats: When Type 1 diabetes patients were examined, their TCRB CDR3s proved moderately but significantly shorter in all four CD4+ subsets.

Since all of the isolated RNA was reverse transcribed, expressed TCRB transcripts were what got sequenced. The assay was immunoSEQ multiplex PCR, and TCRdb's table has in-frame clones only and misses some. Here the sample spans around 150,000 clones, about 10% being singletons. For these receptors, no antigen is known. Sequencing was carried out using central memory CD4+ T cells from blood. These receptors were obtained from a woman in her twenties or thirties with type 1 diabetes.

This rearrangement joins TRBV7-9 to TRBJ2-3, with 8 bases lining up with TRBD1. Germline CDR1 SEHNR, CDR2 FQNEAQ (reference sequence). The V segment lost 3 bases and the J segment 6 bases; nucleotides outside the gene matches: 5. The CDR3 is made up of 14 amino acids. CDR3 bases: TGTGCCAGCAGCTTCTCAGGGGGCATGGATACGCAGTATTTT. Translated, it gives CASSFSGGMDTQYF.

The chain employs TRBV7-9 and TRBJ1-1; 8 nucleotides match TRBD1. V gave up 1 base and J gave up 7 bases; unmatched junction bases: 5. CDR1 and CDR2 (germline): SEHNR, FQNEAQ (reference sequence). The CDR3 contains 14 residues. The CDR3 bases are TGTGCCAGCAGCTTAGATGGGACAGGAGGTGAAGCTTTCTTT. It encodes CASSLDGTGGEAFF.

The V call is TRBV6-1, the J call TRBJ2-1; possible D gene TRBD2, 5 bases. The V and J ends lost 5 bases and 8 bases respectively, with 19 bases between them. The germline V gene has CDR1 MNHNS and CDR2 SASEGT. This CDR3 region has 15 residues. CDR3 sequence reads: CASSSGRGRGYEQFF. CDR3 bases: TGTGCCAGCAGTTCTGGTCGTGGGAGAGGGTATGAGCAGTTCTTC.

Many counts were recorded for this clone. V and J are TRBV5-1 and TRBJ2-2; no definite D call. Germline V lookup: CDR1 SGHRS, CDR2 YFSETQ. V was clipped by 0 bases and J by 0 bases, with 6 bases between them. The CDR3 is 15 residues long. The CDR3 loop reads CASSLDSTNTGELFF. CDR3 bases: TGCGCCAGCAGCTTGGACAGCACGAACACCGGGGAGCTGTTTTTT.

This clone was detected a few times. J is TRBJ2-1 and V is TRBV7-3; perhaps TRBD2 as D (5 bases). Germline CDR1 and CDR2: SGHTA and FQGTGA. V was trimmed by 0 bases and J by 6 bases, leaving 15 bases between them. CDR3 size: 16 residues. CDR3 nucleotide sequence: TGTGCCAGCAGCTTAACGTCAAGACTTGAGGGCAATGAGCAGTTCTTC. Its translation is CASSLTSRLEGNEQFF.

The chain recombines TRBV27 with TRBJ2-1; D is perhaps TRBD1 (6 bases). There are 15 residues in the CDR3. Germline loops: CDR1 MNHEY, CDR2 SMNVEV (reference sequence). V gave up 6 bases and J gave up 8 bases, with 20 bases separating them. CDR3 sequence: CASRPISSGEDEQFF. CDR3 sequence (DNA): TGTGCCAGCAGACCTATATCCTCAGGGGAAGATGAGCAGTTCTTC.

This clone has just a few counts. The rearrangement uses TRBV9 and TRBJ2-1; 10 nucleotides align to TRBD2. The germline CDR1 and CDR2 sequences are SGDLS and YYNGEE. The trim removed 3 bases at V and 5 bases at J, leaving 2 bases unmatched. The CDR3 is 14 residues long. As DNA, the CDR3 is TGTGCCAGCAGCGCGACTAGCGGGCACAATGAGCAGTTCTTC. Translation gives CASSATSGHNEQFF.

This clone occurred a few times. V usage is TRBV5-1 and J usage is TRBJ2-5; D remains ambiguous. Trimming removed 6 bases at V and 5 bases at J, with 8 bases between. This CDR3 contains 11 residues. Germline V gene sequence: CDR1 SGHRS, CDR2 YFSETQ. The CDR3 DNA reads as TGCGCCAGCACCAGTTCGGAGACCCAGTACTTC. This gives the protein CASTSSETQYF.

The rearrangement uses TRBV30 and TRBJ2-1; possible D gene TRBD1, 7 bases. Deletions cut 6 bases from V and 3 bases from J, with 12 bases between. CDR3 length: 13 amino acids. The V gene's germline CDR1 is GTSNPN and CDR2 SVGIG (reference sequence). This chain's CDR3 is CACAGQIYNEQFF. For the CDR3, the DNA is TGTGCCTGTGCGGGACAGATCTACAATGAGCAGTTCTTC. Based on the CDR3 plus reference TRBV30 and TRBJ2-1, the full variable domain is SQTIHQWPATLVQPVGSPLSLECTVEGTSNPNLYWYRQAAGRGLQLLFYSVGIGQISSEVPQNLSASRPQDRQFILSSKKLLLSDSGFYLCACAGQIYNEQFFGPGTRLTVL.

The chain is built from TRBV27 and TRBJ2-1, with 8 nucleotides matching TRBD1. This CDR3 contains 15 residues. Germline CDR1 and CDR2: MNHEY and SMNVEV (reference sequence). V lost 2 bases, J lost 1 base, and 1 base stayed unmatched. This chain's CDR3 is CASSLQGASYNEQFF. Here the CDR3 DNA reads TGTGCCAGCAGTTTACAGGGGGCATCCTACAATGAGCAGTTCTTC.

The chain joins TRBV30 to TRBJ2-1; 14 bases are a match to TRBD2. This CDR3 is built from 14 residues. V gave up 7 bases and J gave up 10 bases; unmatched junction bases: 9. CDR1 is GTSNPN and CDR2 is SVGIG in the germline V gene (reference sequence). CDR3 in DNA: TGTGCCTTCCGGGGACTAGCGGGAGTGAGGGAGCAGTTCTTC. Translation gives CAFRGLAGVREQFF.

This clone was observed a handful of times. The V call is TRBV5-4, the J call TRBJ2-1; perhaps TRBD2 as D (6 bases). The CDR3 extends over 14 amino acids. CDR1 SGHNT and CDR2 YYREEE come from the germline V gene (reference sequence). Between the trimmed V and J ends, which lost 2 bases and 3 bases, there was a span of 9 bases. The CDR3 DNA follows: TGTGCCAGCAGCTTCCGGGACTTCTACAATGAGCAGTTCTTC. It encodes CASSFRDFYNEQFF.

A few counts support this clone. The chain links TRBV7-3 to TRBJ2-3; 7 nucleotides match TRBD1. This CDR3 is built from 12 residues. Germline CDR1 and CDR2: SGHTA and FQGTGA. Trimming took 3 bases from V and 9 from J; bases not matched to a gene: 3. Here the CDR3 reads CASSFDRETQYF. The DNA of the CDR3 is TGTGCCAGCAGCTTCGACAGGGAAACGCAGTATTTT.

Only a few counts were recorded for this clone. This sequence joins TRBV9 and TRBJ1-5, with 7 bases fitting TRBD1. Trimming took 4 bases from V and 3 from J; bases not matched to a gene: 4. Per germline, CDR1 SGDLS and CDR2 YYNGEE. This CDR3 spans 14 amino acids. In DNA form, the CDR3 reads TGTGCCAGCAGCTTGGACAGGTCCAATCAGCCCCAGCATTTT. It codes for CASSLDRSNQPQHF.